Below, one T cell receptor beta chain is given with its context. The data were taken from a study of shared clonotypes between healthy human individuals. Study as a whole: Used for every donor were three CD4 naive, three CD4 memory, two CD8 naive and one CD8 memory plate.

TCRdb's table, derived via immunoSEQ multiplex PCR, lists solely in-frame clones and lacks some. The sample includes about 2.3 million clones, just over 90% of them seen just once. This clonotype originated in a man aged 18-30 years in good health. Some clones in this sample may be carry-over from other donors' samples. The sample taken for sequencing was naive CD4+ T cells from PBMCs. The subset here: CD45RA+ positively selected.

In DNA, the CDR3 is TGTGCCAGCAGCCCAGGGACAGGAGTTAATGAAAAACTGTTTTTT. Its protein is CASSPGTGVNEKLFF. The V call is TRBV7-9, the J call TRBJ1-4; the match to TRBD1 covers 8 bases. With V trimmed by 5 bases and J by 4 bases, 6 bases remained unmatched. This CDR3 is 15 amino acids long. Per the germline V gene, CDR1 is SEHNR and CDR2 is FQNEAQ (reference sequence).